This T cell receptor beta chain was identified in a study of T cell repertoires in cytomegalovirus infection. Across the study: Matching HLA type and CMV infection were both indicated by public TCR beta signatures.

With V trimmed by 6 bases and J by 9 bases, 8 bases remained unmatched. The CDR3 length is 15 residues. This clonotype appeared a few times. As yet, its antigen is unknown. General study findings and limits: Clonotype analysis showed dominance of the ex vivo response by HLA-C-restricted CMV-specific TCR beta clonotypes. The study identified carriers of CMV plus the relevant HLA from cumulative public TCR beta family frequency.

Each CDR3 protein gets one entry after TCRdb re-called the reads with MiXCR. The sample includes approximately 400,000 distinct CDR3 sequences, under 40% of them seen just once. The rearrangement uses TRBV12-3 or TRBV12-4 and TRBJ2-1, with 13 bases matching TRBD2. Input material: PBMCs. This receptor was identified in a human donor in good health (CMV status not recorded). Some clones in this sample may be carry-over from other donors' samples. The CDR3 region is CASRLLAGGPSEQFF. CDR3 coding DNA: TGTGCCAGCAGATTACTAGCGGGGGGGCCGAGTGAGCAGTTCTTC.